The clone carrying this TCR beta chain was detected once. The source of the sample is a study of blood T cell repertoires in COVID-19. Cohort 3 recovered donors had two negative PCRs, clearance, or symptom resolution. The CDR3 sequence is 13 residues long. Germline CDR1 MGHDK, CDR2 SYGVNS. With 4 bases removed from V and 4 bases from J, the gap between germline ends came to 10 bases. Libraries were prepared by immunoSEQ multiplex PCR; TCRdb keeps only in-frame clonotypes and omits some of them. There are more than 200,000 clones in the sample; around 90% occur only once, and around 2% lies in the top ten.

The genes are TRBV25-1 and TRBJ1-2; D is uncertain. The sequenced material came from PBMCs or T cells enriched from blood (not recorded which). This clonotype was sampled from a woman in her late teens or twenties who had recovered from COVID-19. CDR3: CASSATATYGYTF. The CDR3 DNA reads TGTGCCAGCAGTGCTACAGCCACCTATGGCTACACCTTC.